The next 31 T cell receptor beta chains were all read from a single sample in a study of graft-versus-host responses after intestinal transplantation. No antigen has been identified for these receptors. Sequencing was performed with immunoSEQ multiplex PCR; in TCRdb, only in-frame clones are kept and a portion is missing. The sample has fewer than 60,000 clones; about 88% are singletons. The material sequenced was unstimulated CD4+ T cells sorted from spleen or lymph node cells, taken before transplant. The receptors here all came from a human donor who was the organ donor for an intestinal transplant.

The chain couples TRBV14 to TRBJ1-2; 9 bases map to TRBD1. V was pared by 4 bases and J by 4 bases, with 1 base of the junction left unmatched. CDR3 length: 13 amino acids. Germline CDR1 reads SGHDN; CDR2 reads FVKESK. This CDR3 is CASSPQGAYGYTF. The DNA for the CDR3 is TGTGCCAGCAGCCCACAGGGGGCCTATGGCTACACCTTC.

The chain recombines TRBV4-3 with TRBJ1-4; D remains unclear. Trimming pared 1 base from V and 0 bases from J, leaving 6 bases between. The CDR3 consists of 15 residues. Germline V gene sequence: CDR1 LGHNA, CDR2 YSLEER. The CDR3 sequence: CASSQGAATNEKLFF. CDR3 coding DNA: TGCGCCAGCAGCCAAGGAGCTGCAACTAATGAAAAACTGTTTTTT.

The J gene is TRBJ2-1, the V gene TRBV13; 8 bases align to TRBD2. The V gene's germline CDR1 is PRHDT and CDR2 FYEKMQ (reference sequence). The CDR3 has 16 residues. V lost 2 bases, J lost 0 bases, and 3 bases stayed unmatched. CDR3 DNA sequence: TGTGCCAGCAGCTTATGGCGGGGGGACTCCTACAATGAGCAGTTCTTC. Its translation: CASSLWRGDSYNEQFF.

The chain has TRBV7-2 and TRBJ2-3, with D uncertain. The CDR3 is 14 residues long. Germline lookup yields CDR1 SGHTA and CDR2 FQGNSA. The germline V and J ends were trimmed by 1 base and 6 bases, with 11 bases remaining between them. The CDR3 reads CASSLVPGADTQYF. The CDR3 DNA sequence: TGTGCCAGCAGCTTAGTACCCGGAGCGGATACGCAGTATTTT. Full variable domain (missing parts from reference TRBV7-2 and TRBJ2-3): GAGVSQSPSNKVTEKGKDVELRCDPISGHTALYWYRQSLGQGLEFLIYFQGNSAPDKSGLPSDRFSAERTGGSVSTLTIQRTQQEDSAVYLCASSLVPGADTQYFGPGTRLTVL.

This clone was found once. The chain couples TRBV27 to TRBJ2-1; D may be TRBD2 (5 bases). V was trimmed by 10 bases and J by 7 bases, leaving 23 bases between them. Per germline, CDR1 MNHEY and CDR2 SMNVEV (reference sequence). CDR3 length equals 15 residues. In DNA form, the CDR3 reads TGTGCCATTAGAGGTATAGCGAACTCGTTAAATGAGCAGTTCTTC. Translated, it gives CAIRGIANSLNEQFF.

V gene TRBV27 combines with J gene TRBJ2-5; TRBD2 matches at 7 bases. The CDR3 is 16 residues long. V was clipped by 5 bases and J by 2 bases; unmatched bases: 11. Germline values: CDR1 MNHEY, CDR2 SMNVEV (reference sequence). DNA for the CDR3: TGTGCCAGCAGTATCCGGAGCGGGACTCGACAAGAGACCCAGTACTTC. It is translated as CASSIRSGTRQETQYF.

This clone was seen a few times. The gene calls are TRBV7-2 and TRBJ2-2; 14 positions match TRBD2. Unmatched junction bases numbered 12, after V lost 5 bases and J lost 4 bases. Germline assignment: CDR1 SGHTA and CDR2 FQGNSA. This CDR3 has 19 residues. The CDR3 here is CASSPRRTSGGRGTGELFF. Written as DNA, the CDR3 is TGTGCCAGCAGCCCACGAAGGACTAGCGGGGGGCGTGGCACCGGGGAGCTGTTTTTT. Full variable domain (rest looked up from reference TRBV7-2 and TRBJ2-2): GAGVSQSPSNKVTEKGKDVELRCDPISGHTALYWYRQSLGQGLEFLIYFQGNSAPDKSGLPSDRFSAERTGGSVSTLTIQRTQQEDSAVYLCASSPRRTSGGRGTGELFFGEGSRLTVL.

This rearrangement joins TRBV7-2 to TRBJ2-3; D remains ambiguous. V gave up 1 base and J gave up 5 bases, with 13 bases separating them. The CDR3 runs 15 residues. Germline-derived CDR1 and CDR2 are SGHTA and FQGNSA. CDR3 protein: CASSLVVRLIDTQYF. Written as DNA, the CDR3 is TGTGCCAGCAGCTTAGTAGTGAGGCTGATAGATACGCAGTATTTT.

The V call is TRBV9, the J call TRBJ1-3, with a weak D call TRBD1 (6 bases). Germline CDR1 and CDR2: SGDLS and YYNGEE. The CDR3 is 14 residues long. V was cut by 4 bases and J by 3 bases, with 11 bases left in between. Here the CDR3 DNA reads TGTGCCAGCAGCTTACCACAGGGTGGAAACACCATATATTTT. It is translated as CASSLPQGGNTIYF.

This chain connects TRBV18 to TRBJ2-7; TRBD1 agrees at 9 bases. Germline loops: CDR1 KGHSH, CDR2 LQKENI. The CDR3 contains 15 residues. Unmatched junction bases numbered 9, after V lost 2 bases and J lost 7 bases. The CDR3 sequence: CASSPTGTGLWEQYF. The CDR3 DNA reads TGTGCCAGCTCACCAACCGGGACAGGGTTGTGGGAGCAGTACTTC.

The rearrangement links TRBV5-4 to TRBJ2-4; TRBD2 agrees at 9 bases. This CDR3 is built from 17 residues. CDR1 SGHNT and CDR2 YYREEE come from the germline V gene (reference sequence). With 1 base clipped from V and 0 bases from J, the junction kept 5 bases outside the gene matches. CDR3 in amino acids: CASSLSLAGLAKNIQYF. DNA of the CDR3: TGTGCCAGCAGCTTGTCGCTAGCGGGATTAGCCAAAAACATTCAGTACTTC.

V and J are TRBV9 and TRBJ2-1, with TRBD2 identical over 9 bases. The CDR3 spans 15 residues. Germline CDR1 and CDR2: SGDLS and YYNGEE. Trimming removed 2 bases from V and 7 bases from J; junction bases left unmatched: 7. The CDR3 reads CASSVPSGEGNEQFF. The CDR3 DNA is TGTGCCAGCAGCGTTCCTAGCGGGGAGGGGAATGAGCAGTTCTTC.

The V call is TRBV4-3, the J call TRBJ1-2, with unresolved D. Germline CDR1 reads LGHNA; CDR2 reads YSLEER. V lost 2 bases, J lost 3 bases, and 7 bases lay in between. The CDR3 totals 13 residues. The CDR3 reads CASSQWGDYGYTF. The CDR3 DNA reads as TGCGCCAGCAGCCAATGGGGTGACTATGGCTACACCTTC.

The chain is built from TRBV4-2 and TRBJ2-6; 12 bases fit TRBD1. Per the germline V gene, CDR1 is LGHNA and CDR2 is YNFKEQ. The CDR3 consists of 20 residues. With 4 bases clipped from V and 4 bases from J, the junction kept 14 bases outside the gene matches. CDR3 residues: CASSRDPGQGATNGANVLTF. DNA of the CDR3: TGTGCCAGCAGCCGGGATCCGGGACAGGGGGCGACGAACGGGGCCAACGTCCTGACTTTC.

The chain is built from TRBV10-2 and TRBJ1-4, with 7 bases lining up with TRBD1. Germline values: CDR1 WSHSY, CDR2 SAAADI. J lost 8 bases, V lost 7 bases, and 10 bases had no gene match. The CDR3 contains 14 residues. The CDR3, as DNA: TGCGCCAGCAATCCGGGGGGCAGGGGGGAAAAACTGTTTTTT. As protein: CASNPGGRGEKLFF.

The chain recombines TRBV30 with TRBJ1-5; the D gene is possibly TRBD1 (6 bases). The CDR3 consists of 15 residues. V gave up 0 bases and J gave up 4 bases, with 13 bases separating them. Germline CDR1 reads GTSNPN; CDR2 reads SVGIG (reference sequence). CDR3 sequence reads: CAWSVRTGPNQPQHF. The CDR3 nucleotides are TGTGCCTGGAGTGTACGTACAGGGCCGAATCAGCCCCAGCATTTT. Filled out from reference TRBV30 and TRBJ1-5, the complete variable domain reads SQTIHQWPATLVQPVGSPLSLECTVEGTSNPNLYWYRQAAGRGLQLLFYSVGIGQISSEVPQNLSASRPQDRQFILSSKKLLLSDSGFYLCAWSVRTGPNQPQHFGDGTRLSIL.

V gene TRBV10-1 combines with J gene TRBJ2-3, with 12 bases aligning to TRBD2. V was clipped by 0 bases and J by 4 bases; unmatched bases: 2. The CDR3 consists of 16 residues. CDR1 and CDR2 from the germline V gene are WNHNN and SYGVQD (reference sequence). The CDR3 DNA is TGCGCCAGCAGTGAGTCGACTAGCGGGGGTGCAGATACGCAGTATTTT. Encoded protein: CASSESTSGGADTQYF.

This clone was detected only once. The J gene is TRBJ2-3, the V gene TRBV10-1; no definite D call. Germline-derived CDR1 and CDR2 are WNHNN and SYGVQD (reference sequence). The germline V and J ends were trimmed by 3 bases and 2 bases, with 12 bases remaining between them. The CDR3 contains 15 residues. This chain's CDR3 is CASSDRKSLTDTQYF. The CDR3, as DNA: TGCGCCAGCAGTGACCGGAAGAGTCTCACAGATACGCAGTATTTT.

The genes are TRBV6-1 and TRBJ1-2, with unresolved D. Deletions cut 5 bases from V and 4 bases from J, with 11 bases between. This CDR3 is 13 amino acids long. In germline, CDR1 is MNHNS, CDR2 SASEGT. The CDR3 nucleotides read TGTGCCAGCAGTTTCGGTGGGGTCTATGGCTACACCTTC. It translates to CASSFGGVYGYTF.

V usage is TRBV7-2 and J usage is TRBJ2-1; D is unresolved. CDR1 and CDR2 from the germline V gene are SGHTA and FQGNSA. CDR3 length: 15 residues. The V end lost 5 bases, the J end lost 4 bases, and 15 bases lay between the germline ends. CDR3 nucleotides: TGTGCCAGCAGCCCGTCTTACCCCGAGTACAATGAGCAGTTCTTC. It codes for CASSPSYPEYNEQFF.

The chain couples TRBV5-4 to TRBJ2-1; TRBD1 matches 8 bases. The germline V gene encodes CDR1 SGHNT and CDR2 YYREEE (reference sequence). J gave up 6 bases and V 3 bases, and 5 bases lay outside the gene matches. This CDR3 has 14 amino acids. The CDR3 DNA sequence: TGTGCCAGCAGCTCGAGGACAGGGATCAATGAGCAGTTCTTC. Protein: CASSSRTGINEQFF.

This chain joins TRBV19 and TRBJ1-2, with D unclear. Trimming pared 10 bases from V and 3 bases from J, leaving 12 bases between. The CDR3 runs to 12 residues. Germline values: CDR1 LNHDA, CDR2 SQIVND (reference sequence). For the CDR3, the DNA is TGTGCCACAACGCGGGTCGACTATGGCTACACCTTC. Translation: CATTRVDYGYTF.

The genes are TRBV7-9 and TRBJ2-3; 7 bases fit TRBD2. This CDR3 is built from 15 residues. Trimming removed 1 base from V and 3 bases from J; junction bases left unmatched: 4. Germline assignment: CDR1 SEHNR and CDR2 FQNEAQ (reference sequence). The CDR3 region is CASSLVAGVTDTQYF. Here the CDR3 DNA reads TGTGCCAGCAGCTTAGTTGCGGGGGTGACAGATACGCAGTATTTT.

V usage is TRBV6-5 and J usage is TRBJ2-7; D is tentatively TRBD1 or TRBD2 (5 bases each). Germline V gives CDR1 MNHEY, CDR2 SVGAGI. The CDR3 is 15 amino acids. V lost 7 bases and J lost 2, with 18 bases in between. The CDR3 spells CASIDLGDGPYEQYF. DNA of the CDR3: TGTGCCAGCATCGATCTAGGGGACGGCCCCTACGAGCAGTACTTC.

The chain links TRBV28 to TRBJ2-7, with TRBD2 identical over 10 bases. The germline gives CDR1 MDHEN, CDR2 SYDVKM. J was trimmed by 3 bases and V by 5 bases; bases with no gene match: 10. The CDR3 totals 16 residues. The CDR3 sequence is CASSPPGLASYYEQYF. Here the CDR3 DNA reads TGTGCCAGCAGTCCTCCGGGACTAGCGTCTTACTACGAGCAGTACTTC.

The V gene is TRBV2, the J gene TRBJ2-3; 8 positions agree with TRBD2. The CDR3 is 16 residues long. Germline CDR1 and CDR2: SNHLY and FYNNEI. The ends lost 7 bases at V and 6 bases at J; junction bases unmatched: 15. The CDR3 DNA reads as TGTGCCAGCATCAGGCCCATGCGGGGGGCAGGGGATACGCAGTATTTT. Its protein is CASIRPMRGAGDTQYF.

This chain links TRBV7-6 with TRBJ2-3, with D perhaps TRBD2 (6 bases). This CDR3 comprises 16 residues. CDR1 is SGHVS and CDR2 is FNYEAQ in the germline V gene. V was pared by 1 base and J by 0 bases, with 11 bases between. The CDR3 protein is CASSLVGTYSTDTQYF. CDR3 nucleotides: TGTGCCAGCAGCTTAGTCGGGACTTACAGCACAGATACGCAGTATTTT.

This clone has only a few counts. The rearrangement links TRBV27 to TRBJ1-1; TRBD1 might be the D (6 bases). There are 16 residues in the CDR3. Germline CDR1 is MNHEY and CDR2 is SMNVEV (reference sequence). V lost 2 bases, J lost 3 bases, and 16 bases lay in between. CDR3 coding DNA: TGTGCCAGCAGTTTAAGTCAGGGGAGAAGCTACACTGAAGCTTTCTTT. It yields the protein CASSLSQGRSYTEAFF.

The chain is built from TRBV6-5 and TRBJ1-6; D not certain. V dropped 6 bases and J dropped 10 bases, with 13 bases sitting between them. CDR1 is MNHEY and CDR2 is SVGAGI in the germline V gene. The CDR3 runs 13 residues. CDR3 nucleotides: TGTGCCAGCAGAACCACCCTGGCCTCACCCCTCCACTTT. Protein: CASRTTLASPLHF.

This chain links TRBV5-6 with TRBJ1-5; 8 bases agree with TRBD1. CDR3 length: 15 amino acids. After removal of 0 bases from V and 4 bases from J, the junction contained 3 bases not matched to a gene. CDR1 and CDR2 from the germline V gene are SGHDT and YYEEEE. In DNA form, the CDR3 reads TGTGCCAGCAGCTTGGTGCGGACAGGGAATCAGCCCCAGCATTTT. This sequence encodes CASSLVRTGNQPQHF.

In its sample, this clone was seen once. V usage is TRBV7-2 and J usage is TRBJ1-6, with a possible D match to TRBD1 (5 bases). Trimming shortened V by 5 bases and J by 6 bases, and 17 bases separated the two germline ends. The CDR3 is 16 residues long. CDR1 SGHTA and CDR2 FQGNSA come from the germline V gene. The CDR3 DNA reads TGTGCCAGCAGCCTATCCGGGGGTTTACCTAATTCACCCCTCCACTTT. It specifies CASSLSGGLPNSPLHF.